A single sample is the source of the 28 T cell receptor beta chains below, sequenced in a study of T cell responses to AZD1222 COVID-19 vaccine. TCRdb's table, derived via immunoSEQ multiplex PCR, lists solely in-frame clones and lacks some. The sample lists approximately 110,000 clones; 88% were seen once. The input for sequencing was peripheral blood, taken on day 0 of AZD1222 vaccination. The receptors were sampled from an adult in good health.

This clone was observed once. The V gene is TRBV2, the J gene TRBJ2-5; D gene unclear. The CDR3 length is 12 residues. Germline CDR1 SNHLY, CDR2 FYNNEI. With 4 bases removed from V and 5 bases from J, the gap between germline ends came to 8 bases. CDR3: CASSAETETQYF. For the CDR3, the DNA is TGTGCCAGCAGTGCCGAGACGGAGACCCAGTACTTC. Full variable domain (remainder filled in from reference TRBV2 and TRBJ2-5): EPEVTQTPSHQVTQMGQEVILRCVPISNHLYFYWYRQILGQKVEFLVSFYNNEISEKSEIFDDQFSVERPDGSNFTLKIRSTKLEDSAMYFCASSAETETQYFGPGTRLLVL.

V and J are TRBV4-3 and TRBJ2-1, with 9 bases fitting TRBD1. Per the germline V gene, CDR1 is LGHNA and CDR2 is YSLEER. This CDR3 is 15 amino acids long. Losses at the gene ends were 1 base for V and 8 bases for J; bases not matched to a gene: 6. This chain's CDR3 is CASSQGTGVGDEQFF. CDR3 bases: TGCGCCAGCAGCCAAGGGACAGGGGTAGGTGATGAGCAGTTCTTC.

The gene calls are TRBV9 and TRBJ1-4; D gene ambiguous. The CDR3 loop spans 16 amino acids. With 2 bases removed from V and 10 bases from J, the gap between germline ends came to 21 bases. CDR1 and CDR2 (germline): SGDLS, YYNGEE. This CDR3 reads CASSVDQVAPDGKLFF. In nucleotides, the CDR3 is TGTGCCAGCAGCGTTGATCAGGTGGCTCCAGACGGAAAACTGTTTTTT.

The chain carries TRBV5-1 and TRBJ1-6, with 9 bases identical to TRBD1. V shed 4 bases and J 4 bases; nucleotides not matched to a gene: 6. Looked up from germline, CDR1 is SGHRS and CDR2 is YFSETQ. This CDR3 region has 16 residues. CDR3: CASSAEGQGYNSPLHF. CDR3 nucleotide sequence: TGCGCCAGCAGCGCGGAGGGACAGGGTTATAATTCACCCCTCCACTTT.

This chain uses TRBV4-2 with TRBJ2-5, with 9 bases aligning to TRBD2. Germline CDR1 and CDR2: LGHNA and YNFKEQ. V shed 0 bases, J shed 5 bases, and the junction held 13 bases outside the gene matches. This CDR3 comprises 18 residues. CDR3 residues: CASSQDLYRTSESETQYF. CDR3 sequence (DNA): TGTGCCAGCAGCCAAGACCTGTATCGGACTAGCGAGTCGGAGACCCAGTACTTC.

V gene TRBV5-8 combines with J gene TRBJ1-3; the D is unclear. The CDR3 extends over 16 amino acids. The V end was cut by 7 bases, the J end by 2 bases, with 19 bases between. From germline, CDR1 is SGHTS and CDR2 YDEGEE. The DNA for the CDR3 is TGTGCCAGCCGGCGACTCGGACCGTCGACTGGAAACACCATATATTTT. Its protein product is CASRRLGPSTGNTIYF.

V and J are TRBV5-6 and TRBJ1-6, with 7 bases matching TRBD1. This CDR3 is built from 16 residues. Unmatched junction bases numbered 4, after V lost 0 bases and J lost 4 bases. Germline V gene data show CDR1 as SGHDT and CDR2 as YYEEEE. Here the CDR3 DNA reads TGTGCCAGCAGCTTGGGACCGGGACAGTATAATTCACCCCTCCACTTT. Translated: CASSLGPGQYNSPLHF.

The V gene is TRBV10-3, the J gene TRBJ2-5, with D possibly being TRBD2 (6 bases). CDR1 is ENHRY, CDR2 SYGVKD, per germline. V was trimmed by 4 bases and J by 7 bases, leaving 16 bases between them. The CDR3 consists of 14 residues. CDR3 sequence (DNA): TGTGCCATCAGTGCTGATAGCGGATGGGGGACCCAGTACTTC. Translation: CAISADSGWGTQYF.

The chain recombines TRBV23-1 with TRBJ2-1; 7 positions match TRBD2. TRBV23-1 is treated as an ORF (open reading frame) with a function not yet certain. The length of the CDR3 is 15 residues. The V segment lost 10 bases and the J segment 7 bases; nucleotides outside the gene matches: 16. The CDR3 loop is CATKPGGSSGNEQFF. CDR3 nucleotide sequence: TGCGCCACGAAACCGGGTGGGAGTAGCGGGAATGAGCAGTTCTTC.

The V call is TRBV19, the J call TRBJ1-5; 7 bases line up with TRBD1. CDR1 LNHDA and CDR2 SQIVND come from the germline V gene (reference sequence). CDR3 size: 14 residues. Losses at the gene ends were 6 bases for V and 3 bases for J; bases not matched to a gene: 5. The CDR3: CASSPDRDNQPQHF. The CDR3 nucleotides are TGTGCCAGTAGCCCCGACAGGGACAATCAGCCCCAGCATTTT.

The V and J genes are TRBV27 and TRBJ2-3, with 7 bases fitting TRBD1. Germline V gives CDR1 MNHEY, CDR2 SMNVEV (reference sequence). V was clipped by 4 bases and J by 1 base; unmatched bases: 5. This CDR3 region has 15 residues. The chain's CDR3 is CASSSRGSGTDTQYF. The CDR3 region has the DNA TGTGCCAGCAGTTCCAGGGGGTCGGGCACAGATACGCAGTATTTT.

The chain uses TRBV3-1 (or the pseudogene TRBV3-2) and TRBJ2-5; no reliable D call. Germline V lookup: CDR1 LGHDT, CDR2 YNNKEL (reference sequence). CDR3 size: 13 residues. V was trimmed by 4 bases and J by 5 bases, leaving 11 bases between them. This chain's CDR3 is CASSPTISETQYF. CDR3 DNA: TGTGCCAGCAGCCCCACCATTTCGGAGACCCAGTACTTC.

This chain joins TRBV11-2 and TRBJ2-7, with D uncertain. Germline V gene data show CDR1 as SGHAT and CDR2 as FQNNGV. V lost 1 base and J lost 7, with 8 bases in between. The CDR3 consists of 12 residues. The CDR3 DNA reads TGTGCCAGCAGCTTAGGGAGCCTAGAGCAGTACTTC. Protein sequence: CASSLGSLEQYF.

This clone was seen a handful of times. The chain's CDR3 is CASSLRGTGGPYEQYF. CDR3 in DNA: TGTGCCAGCAGCTTACGAGGGACAGGGGGCCCCTACGAGCAGTACTTC. J is TRBJ2-7 and V is TRBV7-9, with TRBD1 matching over 12 bases. Per germline, CDR1 SEHNR and CDR2 FQNEAQ (reference sequence). The CDR3 spans 16 residues. After removal of 2 bases from V and 2 bases from J, the junction contained 4 bases not matched to a gene.

V is TRBV15 and J is TRBJ1-4; a possible D gene is TRBD1 (5 bases). The CDR3 contains 15 residues. The germline V gene has CDR1 LNHNV and CDR2 YYDKDF (reference sequence). Trimming took off 6 bases at V and 11 bases at J, with 22 bases between the two ends. The CDR3 DNA sequence: TGTGCCACCAGTCCCCGCGACAGCCCCCTGGGGAAACTGTTTTTT. Translation gives CATSPRDSPLGKLFF.

The chain couples TRBV5-1 to TRBJ1-4, with D perhaps matching TRBD1 (5 bases). The germline V gene encodes CDR1 SGHRS and CDR2 YFSETQ. V dropped 2 bases and J dropped 7 bases, with 12 bases sitting between them. The CDR3 has 14 amino acids. Written as DNA, the CDR3 is TGCGCCAGCAGCTTCGGAACAGGAAGTGAAAAACTGTTTTTT. Translating it yields CASSFGTGSEKLFF.

V usage is TRBV6-1 and J usage is TRBJ1-4; no definite D call. The CDR3 runs to 14 residues. Germline CDR1 MNHNS, CDR2 SASEGT. Trimming took off 3 bases at V and 4 bases at J, with 9 bases between the two ends. DNA for the CDR3: TGTGCCAGCAGTGAGGGGTCCGGTAATGAAAAACTGTTTTTT. Its translation is CASSEGSGNEKLFF.

This sequence joins TRBV4-2 and TRBJ2-2; D gene ambiguous. This CDR3 has 16 residues. V lost 0 bases and J lost 3, with 11 bases in between. The germline V gene has CDR1 LGHNA and CDR2 YNFKEQ. CDR3 amino acids: CASSQDPSVYTGELFF. The CDR3 nucleotides read TGTGCCAGCAGCCAAGATCCTTCGGTTTACACCGGGGAGCTGTTTTTT.

This chain connects TRBV24-1 to TRBJ1-3; no clear D. CDR3 size: 17 residues. Trimming pared 1 base from V and 0 bases from J, leaving 12 bases between. CDR1 and CDR2 (germline): KGHDR, SFDVKD. Here the CDR3 reads CATSDLIPDYSGNTIYF. Here the CDR3 DNA reads TGTGCCACCAGTGATTTAATTCCGGACTACTCTGGAAACACCATATATTTT.

This clone was recorded only once. This sequence joins TRBV28 and TRBJ1-5; D is perhaps TRBD1 (6 bases). The germline V and J ends were trimmed by 8 bases and 5 bases, with 22 bases remaining between them. CDR3 length: 16 residues. Germline CDR1 is MDHEN and CDR2 is SYDVKM. The chain's CDR3 is CASDSSRDKVDQPQHF. The CDR3 DNA follows: TGTGCCAGCGATAGTTCCCGGGACAAGGTAGATCAGCCCCAGCATTTT.

The chain joins TRBV4-3 to TRBJ2-3; D gene ambiguous. Looked up from germline, CDR1 is LGHNA and CDR2 is YSLEER. V was trimmed by 2 bases and J by 2 bases, leaving 8 bases between them. The CDR3 runs to 14 residues. The CDR3 nucleotides are TGCGCCAGCAGCCAAAACGGGTTCACAGATACGCAGTATTTT. This codes for CASSQNGFTDTQYF.

The chain couples TRBV11-2 to TRBJ1-2, with a weak D call TRBD1 (6 bases). The germline gives CDR1 SGHAT, CDR2 FQNNGV. Trimming removed 5 bases at V and 4 bases at J, with 11 bases between. The CDR3 has 13 residues. CDR3 DNA sequence: TGTGCCAGCAGCAGACAACAGGGCTATGGCTACACCTTC. Translated, it gives CASSRQQGYGYTF.

The chain links TRBV6-2 or TRBV6-3 to TRBJ1-5; D unresolved. V was trimmed by 4 bases and J by 4 bases, leaving 11 bases between them. Germline V gene data show CDR1 as MNHEY and CDR2 as SVGEGT. The CDR3 runs 14 residues. The CDR3 nucleotides are TGTGCCAGCAGTTCGCCAGCATCAAATCAGCCCCAGCATTTT. It encodes CASSSPASNQPQHF.

The rearrangement joins TRBV9 to TRBJ2-7; 9 positions agree with TRBD2. V was pared by 4 bases and J by 0 bases, with 2 bases of the junction left unmatched. The CDR3 is made up of 14 amino acids. CDR1 is SGDLS and CDR2 is YYNGEE in the germline V gene. The CDR3, as DNA: TGTGCCAGCAGCCCTAGCGGGATCTCCTACGAGCAGTACTTC. Its protein product is CASSPSGISYEQYF.

The chain combines TRBV7-3 with TRBJ1-1, with D possibly being TRBD1 (6 bases). This CDR3 is built from 13 residues. The V gene lost 5 bases and the J gene lost 1 base, with 8 bases spanning the gap. Germline CDR1 reads SGHTA; CDR2 reads FQGTGA. The CDR3 nucleotides read TGTGCCAGCAGCCCGGGACAGAACACTGAAGCTTTCTTT. Translating it yields CASSPGQNTEAFF.

The CDR3 protein is CASSLPTSRYSPLHF. The CDR3 DNA sequence: TGTGCCAGCAGCTTACCGACATCTCGGTATTCACCCCTCCACTTT. The chain employs TRBV7-9 and TRBJ1-6; unclear D gene. V was cut by 2 bases and J by 8 bases, with 13 bases left in between. From germline, CDR1 is SEHNR and CDR2 FQNEAQ (reference sequence). This CDR3 contains 15 residues. The full variable domain, with the rest looked up from reference TRBV7-9 and TRBJ1-6, is DTGVSQNPRHKITKRGQNVTFRCDPISEHNRLYWYRQTLGQGPEFLTYFQNEAQLEKSRLLSDRFSAERPKGSFSTLEIQRTEQGDSAMYLCASSLPTSRYSPLHFGNGTRLTVT.

The chain couples TRBV6-1 to TRBJ1-2; D unresolved. Germline CDR1 MNHNS, CDR2 SASEGT. The CDR3 has 15 residues. Trimming took 0 bases from V and 5 from J, leaving 13 bases between them. The CDR3 reads CASSEANSRRYGYTF. CDR3 nucleotide sequence: TGTGCCAGCAGTGAAGCTAACAGTAGGAGATATGGCTACACCTTC.

Only one count was recorded for this clone. The CDR3 sequence is CASGQAGPYEQYF. For the CDR3, the DNA is TGTGCCAGTGGGCAGGCAGGCCCCTACGAGCAGTACTTC. The chain uses TRBV19 and TRBJ2-7; D gene unclear. The germline V gene encodes CDR1 LNHDA and CDR2 SQIVND (reference sequence). V dropped 8 bases and J dropped 2 bases, with 13 bases sitting between them. The CDR3 is made up of 13 amino acids.